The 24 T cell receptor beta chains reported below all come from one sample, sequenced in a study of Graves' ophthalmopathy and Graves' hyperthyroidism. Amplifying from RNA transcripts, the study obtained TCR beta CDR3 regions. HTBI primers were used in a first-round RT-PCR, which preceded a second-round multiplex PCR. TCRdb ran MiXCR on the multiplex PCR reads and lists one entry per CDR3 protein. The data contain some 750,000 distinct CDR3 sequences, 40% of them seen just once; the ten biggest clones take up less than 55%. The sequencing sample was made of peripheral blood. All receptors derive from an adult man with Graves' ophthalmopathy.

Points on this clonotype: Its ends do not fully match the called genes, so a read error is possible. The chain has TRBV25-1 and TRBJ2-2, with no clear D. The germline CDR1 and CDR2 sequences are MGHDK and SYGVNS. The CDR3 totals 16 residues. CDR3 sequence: CASSESSGSNTRELFF. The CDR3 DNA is TGTGCCAGCAGTGAGTCAAGTGGCTCGAACACCAGGGAGCTGTTTTTT.

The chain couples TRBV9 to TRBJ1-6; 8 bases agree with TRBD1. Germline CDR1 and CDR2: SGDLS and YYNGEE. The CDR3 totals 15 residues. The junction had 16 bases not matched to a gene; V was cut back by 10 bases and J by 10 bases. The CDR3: CARTAKTGAQSPLHF. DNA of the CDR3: TGTGCCCGGACCGCTAAGACAGGGGCGCAATCACCCCTCCACTTT. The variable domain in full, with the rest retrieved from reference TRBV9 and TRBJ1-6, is DSGVTQTPKHLITATGQRVTLRCSPRSGDLSVYWYQQSLDQGLQFLIQYYNGEERAKGNILERFSAQQFPDLHSELNLSSLELGDSALYFCARTAKTGAQSPLHFGNGTRLTVT.

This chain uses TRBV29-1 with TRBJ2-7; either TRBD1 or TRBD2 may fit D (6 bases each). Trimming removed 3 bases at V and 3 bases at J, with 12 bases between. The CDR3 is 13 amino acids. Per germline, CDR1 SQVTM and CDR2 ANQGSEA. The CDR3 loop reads CSVEEGGHYEQYF. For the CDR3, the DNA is TGCAGCGTTGAGGAGGGGGGCCACTACGAGCAGTACTTC.

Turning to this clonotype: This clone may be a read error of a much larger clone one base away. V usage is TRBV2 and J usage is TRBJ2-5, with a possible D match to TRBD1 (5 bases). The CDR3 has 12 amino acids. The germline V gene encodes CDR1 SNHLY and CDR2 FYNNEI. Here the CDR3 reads CASRRQRETLYF. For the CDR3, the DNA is TGTGCCAGCAGACGACAGCGAGAGACCCTGTACTTC. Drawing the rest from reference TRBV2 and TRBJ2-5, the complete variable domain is EPEVTQTPSHQVTQMGQEVILRCVPISNHLYFYWYRQILGQKVEFLVSFYNNEISEKSEIFDDQFSVERPDGSNFTLKIRSTKLEDSAMYFCASRRQRETLYFGPGTRLLVL.

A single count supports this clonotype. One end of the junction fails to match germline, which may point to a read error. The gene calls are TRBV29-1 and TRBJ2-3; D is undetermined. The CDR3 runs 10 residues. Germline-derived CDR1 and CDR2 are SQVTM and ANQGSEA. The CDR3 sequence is CSGRTDRQYF. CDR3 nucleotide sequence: TGCAGCGGACGCACAGATAGGCAGTATTTT.

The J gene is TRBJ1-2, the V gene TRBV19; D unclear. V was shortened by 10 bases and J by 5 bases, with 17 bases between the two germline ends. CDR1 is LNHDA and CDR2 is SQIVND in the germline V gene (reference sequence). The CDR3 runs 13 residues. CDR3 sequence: CATSSRIWYGYTF. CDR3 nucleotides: TGTGCCACCTCATCTAGGATTTGGTATGGCTACACCTTC.

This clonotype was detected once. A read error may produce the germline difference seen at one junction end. DNA for the CDR3: TGTTCCAGCAGCTTAGTATTGGCTAGAAGACAAGAGACCCAGTACTTC. Amino acids: CSSSLVLARRQETQYF. The genes are TRBV7-9 and TRBJ2-5, with D uncertain. The CDR3 has 16 amino acids. Germline assignment: CDR1 SEHNR and CDR2 FQNEAQ (reference sequence).

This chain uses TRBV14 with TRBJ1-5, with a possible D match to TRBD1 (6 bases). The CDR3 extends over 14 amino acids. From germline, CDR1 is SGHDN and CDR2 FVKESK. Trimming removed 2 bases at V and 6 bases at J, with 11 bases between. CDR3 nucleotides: TGTGCCAGCAGCCAACCGGGCAGGGGTCAGCCCCAGCATTTT. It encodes CASSQPGRGQPQHF. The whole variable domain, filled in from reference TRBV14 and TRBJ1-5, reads EAGVTQFPSHSVIEKGQTVTLRCDPISGHDNLYWYRRVMGKEIKFLLHFVKESKQDESGMPNNRFLAERTGGTYSTLKVQPAELEDSGVYFCASSQPGRGQPQHFGDGTRLSIL.

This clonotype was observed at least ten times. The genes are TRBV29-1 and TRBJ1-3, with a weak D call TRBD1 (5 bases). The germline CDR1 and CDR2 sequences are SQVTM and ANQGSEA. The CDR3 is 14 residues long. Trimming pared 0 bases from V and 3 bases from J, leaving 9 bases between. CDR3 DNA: TGCAGCGTTGAAGAGAGCAGGGTTGGAAACACCATATATTTT. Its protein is CSVEESRVGNTIYF.

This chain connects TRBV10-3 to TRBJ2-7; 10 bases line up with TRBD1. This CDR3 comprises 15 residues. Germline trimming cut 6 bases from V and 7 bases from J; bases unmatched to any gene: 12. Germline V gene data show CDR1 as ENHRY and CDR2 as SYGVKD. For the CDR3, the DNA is TGTGCCATCAGGACAGGGGGCGGCCAGACCGGGGAGCAGTACTTC. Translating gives CAIRTGGGQTGEQYF.

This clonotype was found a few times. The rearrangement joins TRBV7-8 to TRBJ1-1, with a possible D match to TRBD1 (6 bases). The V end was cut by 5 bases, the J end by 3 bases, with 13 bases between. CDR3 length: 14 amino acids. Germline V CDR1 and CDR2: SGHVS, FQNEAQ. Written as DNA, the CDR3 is TGTGCCAGCAGCCCAGGGGATCGGGACACTGAAGCTTTCTTT. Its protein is CASSPGDRDTEAFF. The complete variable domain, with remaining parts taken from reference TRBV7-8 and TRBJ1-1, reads GAGVSQSPRYKVAKRGQDVALRCDPISGHVSLFWYQQALGQGPEFLTYFQNEAQLDKSGLPSDRFFAERPEGSVSTLKIQRTQQEDSAVYLCASSPGDRDTEAFFGQGTRLTVV.

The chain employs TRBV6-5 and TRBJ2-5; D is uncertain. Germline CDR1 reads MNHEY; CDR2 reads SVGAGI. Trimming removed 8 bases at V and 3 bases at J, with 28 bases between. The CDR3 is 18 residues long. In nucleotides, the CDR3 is TGTGCCAGCCGTCGGGCCTCGCGATTTGCGTCGCAAGAAGAGACCCAGTACTTC. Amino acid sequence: CASRRASRFASQEETQYF.

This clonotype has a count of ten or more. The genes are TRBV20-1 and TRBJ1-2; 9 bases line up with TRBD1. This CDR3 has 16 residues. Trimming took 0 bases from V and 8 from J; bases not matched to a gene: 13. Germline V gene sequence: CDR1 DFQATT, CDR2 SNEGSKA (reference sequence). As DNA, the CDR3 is TGCAGTGCTAGAGACCGGGACAGGGAATATTTAGGAGGCTACACCTTC. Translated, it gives CSARDRDREYLGGYTF.

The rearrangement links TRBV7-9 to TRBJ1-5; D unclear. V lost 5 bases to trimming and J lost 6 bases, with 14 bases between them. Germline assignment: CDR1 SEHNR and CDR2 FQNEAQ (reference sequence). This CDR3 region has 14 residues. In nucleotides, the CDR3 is TGTGCCAGCAGCCACCCCGGTATGTCTCAGCCCCAGCATTTT. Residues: CASSHPGMSQPQHF.

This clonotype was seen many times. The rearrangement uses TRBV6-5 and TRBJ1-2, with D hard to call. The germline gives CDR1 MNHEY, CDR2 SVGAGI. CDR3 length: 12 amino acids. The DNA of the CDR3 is TGTGTCTCCGGAGCCGGGTATGACGGCTACACCTTC. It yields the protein CVSGAGYDGYTF.

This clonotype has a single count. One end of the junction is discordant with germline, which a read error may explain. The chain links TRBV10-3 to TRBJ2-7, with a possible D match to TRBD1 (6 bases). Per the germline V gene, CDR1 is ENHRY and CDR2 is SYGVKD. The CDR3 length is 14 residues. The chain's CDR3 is CAITIQGPRDEQYF. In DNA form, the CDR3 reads TGTGCCATCACTATACAGGGCCCGAGGGACGAACAGTACTTC.

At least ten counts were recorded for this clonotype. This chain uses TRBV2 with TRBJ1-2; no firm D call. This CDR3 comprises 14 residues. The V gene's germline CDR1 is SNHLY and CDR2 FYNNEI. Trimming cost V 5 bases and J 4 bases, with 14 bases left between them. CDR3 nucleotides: TGTGCCAGCAGTAAGGTAGAGGATGGCTATGGCTACACCTTC. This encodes CASSKVEDGYGYTF.

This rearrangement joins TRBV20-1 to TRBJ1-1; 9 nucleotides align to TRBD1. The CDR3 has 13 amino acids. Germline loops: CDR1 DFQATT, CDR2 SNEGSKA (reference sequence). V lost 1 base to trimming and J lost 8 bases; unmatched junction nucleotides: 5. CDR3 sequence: CSARGIQGAEAFF. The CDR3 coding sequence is TGCAGTGCTAGAGGGATACAGGGGGCCGAAGCTTTCTTT.

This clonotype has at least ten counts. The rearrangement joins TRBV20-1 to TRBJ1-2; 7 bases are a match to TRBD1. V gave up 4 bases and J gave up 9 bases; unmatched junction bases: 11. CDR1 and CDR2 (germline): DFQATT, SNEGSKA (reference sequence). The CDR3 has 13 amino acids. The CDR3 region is CSAKDTGAIRYTF. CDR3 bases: TGCAGTGCTAAGGATACAGGGGCGATACGCTACACCTTC.

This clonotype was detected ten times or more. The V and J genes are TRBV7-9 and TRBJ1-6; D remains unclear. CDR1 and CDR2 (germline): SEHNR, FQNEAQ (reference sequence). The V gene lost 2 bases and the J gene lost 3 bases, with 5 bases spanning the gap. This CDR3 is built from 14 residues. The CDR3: CASSLNSYNSPLHF. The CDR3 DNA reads TGTGCCAGCAGCTTAAACAGCTATAATTCACCCCTCCACTTT.

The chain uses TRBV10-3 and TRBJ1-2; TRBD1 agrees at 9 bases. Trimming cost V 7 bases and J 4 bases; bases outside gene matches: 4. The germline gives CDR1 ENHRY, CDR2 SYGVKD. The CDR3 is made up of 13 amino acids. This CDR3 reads CAIKPGQGYGYTF. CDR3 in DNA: TGTGCCATCAAACCGGGACAGGGCTATGGCTACACCTTC.

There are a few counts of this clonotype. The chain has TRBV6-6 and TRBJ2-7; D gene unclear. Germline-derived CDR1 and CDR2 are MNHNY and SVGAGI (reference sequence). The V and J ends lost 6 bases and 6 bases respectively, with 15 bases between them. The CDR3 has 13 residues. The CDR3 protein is CASRPTRASEQYF. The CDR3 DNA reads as TGTGCCAGCAGACCTACCCGGGCCAGCGAGCAGTACTTC.

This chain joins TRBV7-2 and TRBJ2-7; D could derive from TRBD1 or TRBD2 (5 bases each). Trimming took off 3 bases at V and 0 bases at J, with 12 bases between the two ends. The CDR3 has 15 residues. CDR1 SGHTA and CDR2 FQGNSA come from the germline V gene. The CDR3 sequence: CASSLSGTNSYEQYF. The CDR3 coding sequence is TGTGCCAGCAGCTTGTCCGGGACGAACTCCTACGAGCAGTACTTC.

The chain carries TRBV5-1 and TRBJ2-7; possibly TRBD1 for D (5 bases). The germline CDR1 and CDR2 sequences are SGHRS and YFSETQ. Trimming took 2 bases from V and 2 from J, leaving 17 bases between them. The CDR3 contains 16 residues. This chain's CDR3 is CASSFSFSDIAYEQYF. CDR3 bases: TGCGCCAGCAGCTTCTCCTTTTCGGACATCGCCTACGAGCAGTACTTC.